These 10 T cell receptor beta chains were all obtained from the same sample, sequenced in a study of control samples from healthy donors and cancer patients. Clones were sequenced by immunoSEQ multiplex PCR, and TCRdb holds only the in-frame ones, with some missing. Of about 120,000 clones in the sample, about nine tenths are singletons; the top ten hold approximately 2%. The sequenced sample consisted of blood. The receptor source for this set is a woman in her 50s in good health.

The chain has TRBV5-1 and TRBJ1-6, with TRBD1 as a possible D gene (6 bases). V was clipped by 5 bases and J by 7 bases, with 13 bases between them. The CDR3 is 14 residues long. Germline CDR1 is SGHRS and CDR2 is YFSETQ. CDR3 residues: CASRLQGLNSPLHF. Here the CDR3 DNA reads TGCGCCAGCAGGCTACAGGGATTGAATTCACCCCTCCACTTT.

The rearrangement uses TRBV20-1 and TRBJ2-7; D gene ambiguous. V shed 6 bases and J shed 0 bases, with 12 bases lying between them. Germline CDR1 and CDR2: DFQATT and SNEGSKA (reference sequence). The CDR3 length is 13 residues. CDR3 DNA: TGCAGTGCCAGTATGGCGAGCTCCTACGAGCAGTACTTC. Amino acids: CSASMASSYEQYF.

The V gene is TRBV7-8, the J gene TRBJ2-7; D perhaps matches TRBD2 (5 bases). Germline-derived CDR1 and CDR2 are SGHVS and FQNEAQ. The CDR3 contains 15 residues. Trimming shortened V by 2 bases and J by 5 bases, and 16 bases separated the two germline ends. The DNA for the CDR3 is TGTGCCAGCAGCTTAACCCCGGGGAGCCGACACGAGCAGTACTTC. Translating it yields CASSLTPGSRHEQYF.

J is TRBJ1-1 and V is TRBV5-1; 12 bases agree with TRBD1. This CDR3 has 16 amino acids. With 5 bases clipped from V and 1 base from J, the junction kept 6 bases outside the gene matches. Germline lookup yields CDR1 SGHRS and CDR2 YFSETQ. For the CDR3, the DNA is TGCGCCAGCAGTCCCGGGACAGGGGGCTGGAACACTGAAGCTTTCTTT. It translates to CASSPGTGGWNTEAFF.

This clone was recorded once. The rearrangement uses TRBV19 and TRBJ2-7; unclear D gene. V dropped 4 bases and J dropped 2 bases, with 12 bases sitting between them. CDR3 length: 14 residues. The germline CDR1 and CDR2 sequences are LNHDA and SQIVND (reference sequence). The CDR3 reads CASSRAATAYEQYF. The CDR3 bases are TGTGCCAGTAGTAGGGCAGCCACCGCCTACGAGCAGTACTTC.

The chain combines TRBV15 with TRBJ1-2, with 7 bases lining up with TRBD1. CDR1 and CDR2 from the germline V gene are LNHNV and YYDKDF (reference sequence). This CDR3 contains 16 residues. J was trimmed by 2 bases and V by 0 bases; bases with no gene match: 6. CDR3 amino acids: CATSREVGQLNYGYTF. The DNA for the CDR3 is TGTGCCACCAGCAGAGAGGTGGGACAGCTAAACTATGGCTACACCTTC.

The V gene is TRBV9, the J gene TRBJ2-7; a possible D gene is TRBD2 (6 bases). Per germline, CDR1 SGDLS and CDR2 YYNGEE. Trimming pared 3 bases from V and 5 bases from J, leaving 12 bases between. This CDR3 is 13 amino acids long. CDR3 bases: TGTGCCAGCAGCGCCGGGAGTCTCAACGAGCAGTACTTC. This encodes CASSAGSLNEQYF.

This chain connects TRBV29-1 to TRBJ1-5; D not resolved. Germline lookup yields CDR1 SQVTM and CDR2 ANQGSEA. The CDR3 is 14 residues long. Trimming took off 7 bases at V and 4 bases at J, with 17 bases between the two ends. Here the CDR3 reads CSALTGQSNQPQHF. In nucleotides, the CDR3 is TGCAGCGCGCTAACTGGGCAGTCTAATCAGCCCCAGCATTTT.

This chain joins TRBV18 and TRBJ1-5, with D unresolved. The CDR3 is made up of 13 amino acids. Germline CDR1 is KGHSH and CDR2 is LQKENI. Trimming left V 6 bases short and J 2 bases short, with 8 bases between. CDR3 DNA sequence: TGTGCCAGCTCCCCAACCGGCAATCAGCCCCAGCATTTT. Translation: CASSPTGNQPQHF.

CDR3 residues: CASSEASTGRGYQPQHF. The CDR3 region has the DNA TGTGCCAGCAGTGAAGCATCGACGGGCAGGGGCTATCAGCCCCAGCATTTT. This rearrangement joins TRBV6-1 to TRBJ1-5; a weak D match, TRBD1 (6 bases). Germline V lookup: CDR1 MNHNS, CDR2 SASEGT. V shed 0 bases and J shed 5 bases, with 17 bases lying between them. The CDR3 spans 17 residues.